The 31 T cell receptor beta chains reported below all come from one sample, sequenced in a study of T cell repertoires in cytomegalovirus infection. TCRdb re-derived calls from the reads in MiXCR, one entry per CDR3 protein. The repertoire consists of approximately 910,000 distinct CDR3 sequences, with around 32% occurring once and the leading ten covering around an eighth. No antigen has been identified for these receptors. The input for sequencing was cultured CD8+ T cells from PBMCs, taken from culture after CMV antigen stimulation. These TCRs come from a human donor in good health (CMV status not recorded). Some clones in this sample may be carry-over from other donors' samples.

To note about this clonotype: A much larger clone sits a single nucleotide away, making a read error possible. J is TRBJ2-1 and V is TRBV7-6; 10 bases map to TRBD2. The CDR3 has 14 amino acids. CDR1 and CDR2 (germline): SGHVS, FNYEAQ. CDR3 sequence: CVSSYSGGQNEQFF. For the CDR3, the DNA is TGTGTCAGTTCCTATAGCGGGGGGCAAAATGAGCAGTTCTTC.

This clonotype was observed a handful of times. The chain employs TRBV19 and TRBJ1-1, with 8 bases lining up with TRBD1. From germline, CDR1 is LNHDA and CDR2 SQIVND (reference sequence). The V segment lost 7 bases and the J segment 11 bases; nucleotides outside the gene matches: 9. The CDR3 sequence is 12 residues long. The CDR3 reads CASTVDRGVAFF. The CDR3 DNA reads TGTGCCAGTACCGTTGACAGGGGCGTCGCTTTCTTT.

The chain joins TRBV12-3 or TRBV12-4 to TRBJ2-7; a weak D match, TRBD1 (5 bases). This CDR3 is 15 amino acids long. Trimming removed 0 bases from V and 4 bases from J, with 13 bases in between. The CDR3 region has the DNA TGTGCCAGCAGTTTAGCGCTTGGGTCAGGGTACGAGCAGTACTTC. It is translated as CASSLALGSGYEQYF.

This chain links TRBV12-3 or TRBV12-4 with TRBJ2-5; D is possibly TRBD2 (5 bases). Trimming removed 1 base from V and 4 bases from J, with 10 bases in between. CDR3 size: 14 residues. CDR3 bases: TGTGCCAGCAGTTTAGGGTTCGCGGGAGAGACCCAGTACTTC. It codes for CASSLGFAGETQYF.

The chain combines TRBV9 with TRBJ2-1; D may be TRBD2 (6 bases). Germline lookup yields CDR1 SGDLS and CDR2 YYNGEE. V lost 3 bases to trimming and J lost 10 bases, with 11 bases between them. The CDR3 extends over 12 amino acids. As DNA, the CDR3 is TGTGCCAGCAGCGCTGATGCGGGGGAGCAGTTCTTC. Its translation: CASSADAGEQFF. The full variable domain, in which reference TRBV9 and TRBJ2-1 provide the parts outside the CDR3, is DSGVTQTPKHLITATGQRVTLRCSPRSGDLSVYWYQQSLDQGLQFLIQYYNGEERAKGNILERFSAQQFPDLHSELNLSSLELGDSALYFCASSADAGEQFFGPGTRLTVL.

The rearrangement joins TRBV7-9 to TRBJ2-3; D remains ambiguous. The CDR3 extends over 12 amino acids. Germline CDR1 is SEHNR and CDR2 is FQNEAQ (reference sequence). Deletions cut 0 bases from V and 8 bases from J, with 6 bases between. The CDR3 protein is CASSLAQPTQYF. The DNA for the CDR3 is TGTGCCAGCAGCTTAGCCCAACCTACGCAGTATTTT.

This clonotype has just a few counts. This chain links TRBV6-1 with TRBJ2-3; D possibly matches TRBD1 or TRBD2 (5 bases each). The germline V gene encodes CDR1 MNHNS and CDR2 SASEGT. The CDR3 is made up of 16 amino acids. Between the trimmed V and J ends, which lost 5 bases and 7 bases, there was a span of 22 bases. This CDR3 is CASSFDLFGDGYTQYF. DNA for the CDR3: TGTGCCAGCAGTTTCGACCTGTTTGGGGACGGTTATACGCAGTATTTT.

This clonotype was counted a few times. The chain is built from TRBV2 and TRBJ2-1; D is unresolved. CDR1 SNHLY and CDR2 FYNNEI come from the germline V gene. CDR3 length: 13 amino acids. V lost 2 bases and J 3 bases, leaving 5 bases between the germline ends. The CDR3, as DNA: TGTGCCAGCAGTGAATTTGTCTACAATGAGCAGTTCTTC. Encoded protein: CASSEFVYNEQFF.

This clonotype was found a few times. The J gene is TRBJ1-5, the V gene TRBV27; no firm D call. Trimming took off 5 bases at V and 4 bases at J, with 15 bases between the two ends. CDR3 size: 15 residues. Germline V gives CDR1 MNHEY, CDR2 SMNVEV (reference sequence). The CDR3 nucleotides read TGTGCCAGCAGTCTTACTCCGGGAGCTAATCAGCCCCAGCATTTT. This gives the protein CASSLTPGANQPQHF.

The rearrangement uses TRBV12-3 or TRBV12-4 and TRBJ2-7; possible D gene TRBD1, 6 bases. The CDR3 has 15 residues. V shed 5 bases and J shed 5 bases, with 19 bases lying between them. CDR3 DNA sequence: TGTGCCAGCAGTCCCCCCGCAGGGGATTTGCACGAGCAGTACTTC. This codes for CASSPPAGDLHEQYF.

This sequence joins TRBV7-9 and TRBJ1-1; tentatively, D is TRBD1 (6 bases). Trimming removed 10 bases from V and 5 bases from J, with 17 bases in between. The CDR3 is made up of 13 amino acids. Germline CDR1 and CDR2: SEHNR and FQNEAQ (reference sequence). The CDR3 here is CAITGGHGTEAFF. The CDR3 region has the DNA TGTGCCATCACGGGGGGGCATGGGACTGAAGCTTTCTTT.

This clonotype was seen a few times. The chain joins TRBV19 to TRBJ2-7, with D possibly called TRBD1 or TRBD2 (5 bases each). This CDR3 has 15 residues. Trimming cost V 10 bases and J 4 bases, with 23 bases left between them. The germline gives CDR1 LNHDA, CDR2 SQIVND (reference sequence). CDR3 DNA: TGTGCCACTCGAGAACTCCGGGACCCGGGGTACGAGCAGTACTTC. Its protein is CATRELRDPGYEQYF.

Many counts were recorded for this clonotype. This chain connects TRBV7-6 to TRBJ1-4, with a weak D call TRBD1 (5 bases). There are 14 residues in the CDR3. Germline V gene data show CDR1 as SGHVS and CDR2 as FNYEAQ. The V end lost 1 base, the J end lost 4 bases, and 7 bases lay between the germline ends. The DNA of the CDR3 is TGTGCCAGCAGCTTAGAGGGGTTTAATGAAAAACTGTTTTTT. Its translation: CASSLEGFNEKLFF.

This clonotype has just a few counts. The CDR3: CASIIFLSSYNEQFF. As DNA, the CDR3 is TGTGCCAGCATTATATTTCTGAGCTCCTACAATGAGCAGTTCTTC. V and J are TRBV7-8 and TRBJ2-1; D gene unclear. Looked up from germline, CDR1 is SGHVS and CDR2 is FQNEAQ. V gave up 7 bases and J gave up 0 bases, with 13 bases separating them. CDR3 size: 15 residues.

This rearrangement joins TRBV4-1 to TRBJ1-1; 10 bases fit TRBD1. This CDR3 contains 16 residues. J gave up 4 bases and V 4 bases, and 9 bases lay outside the gene matches. Germline CDR1 MGHRA, CDR2 YSYEKL. CDR3 DNA sequence: TGCGCCAGCAGCCTTGGCGGGACAGGGGATGTCACTGAAGCTTTCTTT. Its translation is CASSLGGTGDVTEAFF.

This chain joins TRBV6-5 and TRBJ1-5; perhaps TRBD1 as D (5 bases). Trimming removed 2 bases from V and 3 bases from J, with 20 bases in between. This CDR3 is built from 18 residues. From germline, CDR1 is MNHEY and CDR2 SVGAGI. CDR3 DNA sequence: TGTGCCAGCAGTTACGTACAACCCGGGGCAGGTTCCAATCAGCCCCAGCATTTT. Amino acid sequence: CASSYVQPGAGSNQPQHF.

Ten or more counts support this clonotype. The V and J genes are TRBV7-2 and TRBJ2-3; TRBD2 agrees at 11 bases. Germline-derived CDR1 and CDR2 are SGHTA and FQGNSA. V dropped 5 bases and J dropped 4; count of bases not matched to a gene: 5. CDR3 length: 15 residues. The CDR3 is CASSAYSGGADTQYF. CDR3 DNA: TGTGCCAGCAGCGCCTATAGCGGGGGGGCAGATACGCAGTATTTT. The full variable domain, with the rest looked up from reference TRBV7-2 and TRBJ2-3, is GAGVSQSPSNKVTEKGKDVELRCDPISGHTALYWYRQSLGQGLEFLIYFQGNSAPDKSGLPSDRFSAERTGGSVSTLTIQRTQQEDSAVYLCASSAYSGGADTQYFGPGTRLTVL.

This clonotype has just a few counts. The CDR3 coding sequence is TGCGCCAGCAGCCAAAGAGGGTCGGATGAGCAGTTCTTC. This codes for CASSQRGSDEQFF. The V gene is TRBV4-1, the J gene TRBJ2-1; D possibly corresponds to TRBD2 (5 bases). V lost 2 bases to trimming and J lost 8 bases, with 10 bases between them. The CDR3 totals 13 residues. Germline assignment: CDR1 MGHRA and CDR2 YSYEKL.

Note on this clonotype: Germline and junction disagree at one end, which may indicate a read error. V usage is TRBV27 and J usage is TRBJ2-1; 9 bases match TRBD1. This CDR3 comprises 15 residues. From germline, CDR1 is MNHEY and CDR2 SMNVEV (reference sequence). The chain's CDR3 is CASSLTGTGYTEQFF. The CDR3 coding sequence is TGTGCCAGCAGTTTAACCGGGACAGGGTACACTGAGCAGTTCTTC.

The rearrangement joins TRBV24-1 to TRBJ2-6; a weak D match, TRBD1 (6 bases). The CDR3 runs 15 residues. The germline V gene encodes CDR1 KGHDR and CDR2 SFDVKD. Trimming took 9 bases from V and 0 from J, leaving 11 bases between them. This CDR3 is CATAYRVSGANVLTF. The CDR3 coding sequence is TGTGCCACCGCCTACAGGGTCTCTGGGGCCAACGTCCTGACTTTC.

Turning to this clonotype: A read error may produce the germline difference seen at one junction end. The chain has TRBV11-1 and TRBJ2-5; D is perhaps TRBD1 (6 bases). The CDR3 runs to 15 residues. The V gene's germline CDR1 is SGHAT and CDR2 FQDESV (reference sequence). CDR3 sequence (DNA): TGTGTCAGCAGCTTCCTAGACGACAGGAGAGAGACCCAGTACTTC. This codes for CVSSFLDDRRETQYF.

This clonotype was seen ten or more times. The rearrangement links TRBV2 to TRBJ1-4; D is unclear. CDR1 SNHLY and CDR2 FYNNEI come from the germline V gene. Between the trimmed V and J ends, which lost 0 bases and 8 bases, there was a span of 13 bases. There are 15 residues in the CDR3. The CDR3 nucleotides read TGTGCCAGCAGTGAAGCGCAAATACTAAGGGAAAAACTGTTTTTT. Residues: CASSEAQILREKLFF.

The chain couples TRBV6-5 to TRBJ2-1, with D perhaps TRBD1 or TRBD2 (5 bases each). This CDR3 spans 17 amino acids. Germline values: CDR1 MNHEY, CDR2 SVGAGI. V dropped 0 bases and J dropped 3 bases, with 15 bases sitting between them. The CDR3 spells CASSYSPRDRNYNEQFF. The CDR3 nucleotides are TGTGCCAGCAGTTACTCGCCCCGGGACCGAAACTACAATGAGCAGTTCTTC.

This clonotype was counted a few times. The chain has TRBV5-1 and TRBJ1-4; no reliable D call. Between the trimmed V and J ends, which lost 0 bases and 12 bases, there was a span of 6 bases. CDR3 length: 11 amino acids. Germline CDR1 and CDR2: SGHRS and YFSETQ. In DNA, the CDR3 is TGCGCCAGCAGCTTGGGAGTAGAACTGTTTTTT. Translating it yields CASSLGVELFF.

The chain uses TRBV12-3 or TRBV12-4 and TRBJ1-1, with 7 bases lining up with TRBD1. V was pared by 3 bases and J by 3 bases, with 16 bases of the junction left unmatched. CDR3 length equals 18 residues. The DNA for the CDR3 is TGTGCCAGCAGTTTTAGCCCGACAGGGTGGAAACTGGACACTGAAGCTTTCTTT. Residues: CASSFSPTGWKLDTEAFF.

The V call is TRBV10-3, the J call TRBJ2-1; 9 bases line up with TRBD2. CDR1 is ENHRY and CDR2 is SYGVKD in the germline V gene. This CDR3 has 15 amino acids. V was pared by 0 bases and J by 7 bases, with 4 bases of the junction left unmatched. The CDR3 sequence is CAISESGGGVNEQFF. The CDR3 DNA reads TGTGCCATCAGTGAGTCGGGCGGGGGGGTTAATGAGCAGTTCTTC.

With regard to this clonotype: This may arise from a read error, as a much more abundant clone is one base away. This rearrangement joins TRBV7-9 to TRBJ2-7, with 8 bases aligning to TRBD1. The CDR3 is 16 residues long. Germline values: CDR1 SEHNR, CDR2 FQNEAQ (reference sequence). CDR3 in DNA: TGTGCCAACAGCTTCCCGACAGGGGTGTTAACCTACGAGCAGTACTTC. Translated: CANSFPTGVLTYEQYF.

This chain connects TRBV7-8 to TRBJ2-1, with TRBD1 matching over 8 bases. The germline V gene has CDR1 SGHVS and CDR2 FQNEAQ. There are 13 residues in the CDR3. Germline trimming cut 5 bases from V and 12 bases from J; bases unmatched to any gene: 9. CDR3 loop: CASSHGTGDSQFF. The CDR3 coding sequence is TGTGCCAGCAGCCATGGGACAGGCGACTCGCAGTTCTTC.

This clonotype appeared a few times. The genes are TRBV20-1 and TRBJ2-7; TRBD2 agrees at 8 bases. The V gene's germline CDR1 is DFQATT and CDR2 SNEGSKA (reference sequence). Trimming removed 6 bases from V and 4 bases from J; junction bases left unmatched: 8. The CDR3 loop spans 13 amino acids. The CDR3 loop reads CSAPNREGYEQYV. As DNA, the CDR3 is TGCAGTGCACCGAACCGGGAGGGATACGAGCAGTACGTC.

The V call is TRBV5-1, the J call TRBJ2-1; no reliable D call. V was trimmed by 0 bases and J by 10 bases, leaving 11 bases between them. This CDR3 has 13 residues. CDR1 is SGHRS and CDR2 is YFSETQ in the germline V gene. CDR3 loop: CASSLALGKEQFF. The CDR3 DNA is TGCGCCAGCAGCTTGGCTCTGGGTAAGGAGCAGTTCTTC.

CDR3 nucleotide sequence: TGTGCCAGCAGCCCCAACCCGCGAAATGAGCAGTTCTTC. Translated: CASSPNPRNEQFF. The genes are TRBV7-6 and TRBJ2-1; D unclear. The ends were cut back, 5 bases at V and 7 bases at J, with 12 bases in the middle. In germline, CDR1 is SGHVS, CDR2 FNYEAQ. This CDR3 has 13 residues.